A selection of T cell receptor beta chains follows, all from one sample in a study of STAT3 mutations in large granular lymphocyte leukemia. Produced via immunoSEQ multiplex PCR; TCRdb's table is partial and in-frame only. The sample has approximately 13,000 clones; roughly nine tenths are singletons. Sequenced material: peripheral blood mononuclear cells. These receptors came from a man aged 35-49 years with T-cell large granular lymphocyte leukemia. Some clones in this sample may be carry-over from other donors' samples. Each CDR3 is given with its conserved first and last residue. A D gene is named only where the DNA matches it firmly. For some rows the clone size is stated as once, few or many, or as a class when expanded; others skip it.

d_call	v_call	clone_size	j_call	cdr3_aa	cdr3_nt
TRBD1	TRBV5-4	-	TRBJ1-3	CASSLGGEAGNTIYF	TGTGCCAGCAGCTTAGGGGGCGAAGCTGGAAACACCATATATTTT
-	TRBV30	-	TRBJ1-6	CAWSVIANSPLHF	TGTGCCTGGAGTGTTATTGCCAATTCACCCCTCCACTTT
TRBD1	TRBV10-3	-	TRBJ2-6	CAISESKMAGGNSGANVLTF	TGTGCCATCAGTGAGTCTAAGATGGCAGGGGGCAATTCAGGGGCCAACGTCCTGACTTTC
TRBD1	TRBV9	-	TRBJ1-1	CASSVDGGGGLAEAFF	TGTGCCAGCAGCGTAGATGGAGGGGGCGGATTAGCAGAAGCTTTCTTT
-	TRBV10-3	-	TRBJ1-2	CAISDSNKGYTF	TGTGCCATCAGTGATTCGAATAAAGGCTACACCTTC
-	TRBV18	once	TRBJ2-7	CASSTLTGGSYEQYF	TGTGCCAGCTCAACCCTGACAGGAGGATCCTACGAGCAGTACTTC
-	TRBV15	once	TRBJ1-6	CATSSPNSPLHF	TGTGCCACCAGCAGTCCCAATTCACCCCTCCACTTT
TRBD1	TRBV5-6	once	TRBJ1-4	CASSLETGFEDEKLFF	TGTGCCAGCAGCTTGGAGACAGGGTTTGAGGATGAAAAACTGTTTTTT
-	TRBV7-9	-	TRBJ1-2	CASSPEGYTF	TGTGCCAGCAGCCCAGAAGGCTACACCTTC
TRBD2	TRBV29-1	-	TRBJ2-1	CSVETSGADQFF	TGCAGCGTTGAAACTAGCGGGGCCGACCAGTTCTTC
-	TRBV29-1	-	TRBJ2-3	CSVEERDTDTQYF	TGCAGCGTTGAGGAGAGGGACACAGATACGCAGTATTTT
-	TRBV7-2	once	TRBJ2-5	CASSPGSTSQETQYF	TGTGCCAGCAGCCCCGGGTCCACGAGCCAAGAGACCCAGTACTTC
TRBD1	TRBV5-1	-	TRBJ1-1	CASSWTGGNTEAFF	TGCGCCAGCAGCTGGACAGGGGGCAACACTGAAGCTTTCTTT
-	TRBV15	-	TRBJ2-7	CATSTSYEQYF	TGTGCCACCAGCACCTCCTACGAGCAGTACTTC
-	TRBV5-1	-	TRBJ2-5	CASSSNSFDGKETQYF	TGCGCCAGCAGCTCGAACTCCTTTGACGGGAAAGAGACCCAGTACTTC
TRBD1	TRBV5-1	-	TRBJ1-2	CASSLGVTGGIYGYTF	TGCGCCAGCAGCTTGGGGGTGACAGGGGGGATCTATGGCTACACCTTC
-	TRBV5-5	-	TRBJ2-7	CASSLETPSSYEQYF	TGTGCCAGCAGCTTGGAAACACCGAGCTCCTACGAGCAGTACTTC
-	TRBV4-1	-	TRBJ1-6	CASSHPGQSNSPLHF	TGCGCCAGCAGCCACCCGGGACAAAGTAATTCACCCCTCCACTTT
TRBD2	TRBV7-8	-	TRBJ2-3	CASSLETSPDTQYF	TGTGCCAGCAGCTTAGAGACTAGCCCAGATACGCAGTATTTT
TRBD1	TRBV23-1	-	TRBJ1-5	CASRQGRNQPQHF	TGCGCCAGCAGACAGGGGAGGAACCAGCCCCAGCATTTT
TRBD2	TRBV5-1	-	TRBJ2-5	CASSMGLADAEETQYF	TGCGCCAGCAGCATGGGACTAGCGGACGCAGAAGAGACCCAGTACTTC
-	TRBV29-1	-	TRBJ1-5	CSVSTAGNQPQHF	TGCAGCGTTAGTACAGCCGGCAATCAGCCCCAGCATTTT
-	TRBV30	-	TRBJ2-1	CAWSVGAYNEQFF	TGTGCCTGGAGTGTCGGGGCCTACAATGAGCAGTTCTTC
TRBD1	TRBV4-1	-	TRBJ2-5	CASSRGTGLYQETQYF	TGCGCCAGCAGCCGGGGGACAGGCTTGTACCAAGAGACCCAGTACTTC
-	TRBV6-5	-	TRBJ2-1	CASRKGGASYKVEFF	TGTGCCAGTAGAAAGGGGGGGGCCTCTTATAAGGTTGAGTTCTTC
-	TRBV5-1	-	TRBJ1-2	CASSSFNYGYTF	TGCGCCAGCAGCTCTTTCAACTATGGCTACACCTTC
TRBD1	TRBV30	-	TRBJ2-7	CAWSSRTGNEQYF	TGTGCCTGGAGTTCCCGGACAGGGAACGAGCAGTACTTC
-	TRBV19	-	TRBJ1-5	CASSIRTGLGDANQPQHF	TGTGCCAGTAGTATCCGAACAGGGTTGGGAGATGCCAATCAGCCCCAGCATTTT
-	TRBV5-4	-	TRBJ2-3	CASSLDFTSDTQYF	TGTGCCAGCAGCTTGGACTTTACGTCCGATACGCAGTATTTT
-	TRBV7-2	-	TRBJ1-1	CASRRQAEAFF	TGTGCCAGCAGGCGACAGGCCGAAGCTTTCTTT
-	TRBV30	once	TRBJ2-5	CAWSVGVPDIYQETQYF	TGTGCCTGGAGTGTAGGGGTTCCAGACATATACCAAGAGACCCAGTACTTC
TRBD1	TRBV5-1	-	TRBJ2-1	CASSSQGMVDNEQFF	TGCGCCAGCAGCTCACAGGGGATGGTGGACAATGAGCAGTTCTTC
TRBD1	TRBV18	-	TRBJ1-2	CASSGDREDYGYTF	TGTGCCAGCTCAGGGGACAGGGAAGACTATGGCTACACCTTC
-	TRBV27	-	TRBJ1-1	CASRLPTIRSSRINTEAFF	TGTGCCAGCAGGTTACCTACTATCAGGTCTTCGAGGATTAACACTGAAGCTTTCTTT
-	TRBV4-1	-	TRBJ1-6	CASSQEQLYNSPLHF	TGCGCCAGCAGCCAAGAACAGCTCTATAATTCACCCCTCCACTTT
-	TRBV5-6	-	TRBJ1-1	CASSLVLNTEAFF	TGTGCCAGCAGCTTGGTATTGAACACTGAAGCTTTCTTT
-	TRBV5-1	once	TRBJ1-5	CASSLERGQPQHF	TGCGCCAGCAGCTTGGAGAGGGGTCAGCCCCAGCATTTT
-	TRBV7-2	once	TRBJ2-7	CASSLAGAYEQYF	TGTGCCAGCAGCTTAGCGGGGGCTTACGAGCAGTACTTC
-	TRBV6-6	few	TRBJ1-6	CASRGNNSPLHF	TGTGCCAGCAGGGGGAATAATTCACCCCTCCACTTT
-	TRBV18	-	TRBJ2-2	CASSQVNTGELFF	TGTGCCAGCTCACAGGTTAACACCGGGGAGCTGTTTTTT
-	TRBV4-1	-	TRBJ1-2	CASSQDGGHGYTF	TGCGCCAGCAGCCAAGACGGTGGGCATGGCTACACCTTC
-	TRBV18	once	TRBJ1-5	CASSPEGGHANQPQHF	TGTGCCAGCTCACCAGAAGGGGGACACGCGAATCAGCCCCAGCATTTT
-	TRBV5-1	-	TRBJ1-2	CASSSRLGNTLDGYTF	TGCGCCAGCAGCTCCCGTTTAGGCAACACTCTGGATGGCTACACCTTC
TRBD2	TRBV4-3	once	TRBJ2-1	CASSRLAGGPSEQFF	TGCGCCAGCAGCCGACTAGCGGGGGGGCCGAGTGAGCAGTTCTTC
-	TRBV27	-	TRBJ1-5	CASSQTVGQPQHF	TGTGCCAGCAGTCAGACTGTGGGGCAGCCCCAGCATTTT
TRBD2	TRBV2	-	TRBJ2-1	CASSDSGLRVDEQFF	TGTGCCAGCAGTGATTCGGGACTAAGGGTGGATGAGCAGTTCTTC
-	TRBV7-9	once	TRBJ1-1	CASSFGYTEAFF	TGTGCCAGCAGCTTTGGTTACACTGAAGCTTTCTTT
-	TRBV5-1	once	TRBJ2-5	CASSLGGVETQYF	TGCGCCAGCAGCTTGGGAGGGGTAGAGACCCAGTACTTC